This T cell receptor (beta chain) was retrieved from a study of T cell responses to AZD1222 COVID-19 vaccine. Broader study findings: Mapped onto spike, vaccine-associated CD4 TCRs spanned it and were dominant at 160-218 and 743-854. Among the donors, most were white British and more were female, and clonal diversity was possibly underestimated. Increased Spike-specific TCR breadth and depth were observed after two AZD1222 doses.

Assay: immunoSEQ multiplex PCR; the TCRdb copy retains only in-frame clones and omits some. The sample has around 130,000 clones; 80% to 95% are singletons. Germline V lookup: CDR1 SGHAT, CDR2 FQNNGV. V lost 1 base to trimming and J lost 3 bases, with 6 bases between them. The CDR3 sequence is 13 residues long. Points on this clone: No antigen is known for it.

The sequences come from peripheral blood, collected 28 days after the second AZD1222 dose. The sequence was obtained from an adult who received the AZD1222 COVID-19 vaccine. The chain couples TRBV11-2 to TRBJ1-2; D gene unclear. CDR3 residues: CASSLGLDYGYTF. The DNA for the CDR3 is TGTGCCAGCAGCTTAGGACTCGACTATGGCTACACCTTC.